In its sample, the clone carrying this TCR beta chain was seen a few times. Antigen unknown. Assay used: immunoSEQ multiplex PCR; TCRdb lists only in-frame clones, some missing. Of about 4,800 clones listed, 65% to 70% are singletons. Germline CDR1 is SEHNR and CDR2 is FQNEAQ (reference sequence). This CDR3 has 15 amino acids. V dropped 5 bases and J dropped 7; count of bases not matched to a gene: 10. The data originate from a study of CD8 T cell repertoires and HIV-1 epitope variants. Study-level information: T cells were stimulated with Twenty-five Gag and Nef peptides separately. Control wells had CMV/EBV/flu peptides, negative Ebola AY9, or no peptide. An uncultured baseline aliquot held 1M T cells.

General study findings and limits: Roughly ten TCR beta clonotypes were antigen-specific, 5 to 7 apparently recognizing autologous or escape variants.

This sequence joins TRBV7-9 and TRBJ1-1, with TRBD1 matching over 10 bases. The sample was cultured CD8+ T cells derived from PBMCs. The receptor comes from a male donor with HIV. CDR3 protein: CASSQSTGGGYEAFF. CDR3 in DNA: TGTGCCAGCAGCCAATCGACAGGGGGCGGCTATGAAGCTTTCTTT.